The T cell receptor beta chain under discussion was sequenced for a study of STAT5B mutations in CD4+ large granular lymphocyte leukemia (dated by TCRdb to 2021 to 2024). Concerning the study at large: Among healthy controls, the CDR3 'QG' motif was associated with a particular HLA allele. The study compared the TCRbeta repertoires of patients with CD4+ T-cell large granular lymphocyte leukemia against those of healthy blood donors. Flow cytometry performed on FACSCanto II or FACSVerse showed that the purified fractions had more than 95% purity among lymphocytes.

CDR3 length: 17 amino acids, cysteine to phenylalanine. The retained sequence is limited to the CDR3, 51 bases, with the frame set at the first base. CDR1 and CDR2, looked up from the germline V gene, are KGHSH and LQKENI. V and J are trimmed by 3 bases and 3 bases, and the gene matches miss 7 bases of the junction. Paper-wide results and their limitations: Greater clonality appeared to be present in CD4-sorted patient repertoires than in healthy CD4+ repertoires, and the difference was retained after the putative leukemic clones were removed. TRBV06-family usage was enriched among the top patient clones (8/27) compared with healthy controls (2/35). Main leukemic clonotypes were private to each patient, although 25% to 30% appeared at low frequency in other patients' non-leukemic repertoires. The data were not HLA-matched, and the higher clonality in CD4+ T-LGLL than in CD8+ T-LGLL could be due to the relatively small sample size.

The immunoSEQ assay at survey resolution was used to sequence TCRbeta rearrangements from genomic DNA. Per the source publication's procedure: In the TCR sequencing data, the smallest productive clonotype frequency that could be detected was 2.59 x 10-5. Only productive TCRbeta rearrangements, meaning sequences that were complete and in-frame, were kept for the analyses. Clonality for each sample was calculated as Simpson clonality in the immunoSEQ Analyzer version 3.0. Clones were categorized by frequency as very rare, small, medium, large (1-20%) or hyperexpanded (>20%). Generation probabilities were estimated with OLGA 1.2.3, V-gene circos plots were made with VDJtools, specificities were looked up in VDJdb, and CDR3 motifs were identified with GLIPH. The clones in this table, taken by TCRdb from immuneACCESS, are in-frame only. Not every clone is retained; where verified, under half of the shortfall comes from an unresolved V gene, and the cause of the rest is unknown. The DNA was the basis for D and trimming; V, J and clone size are from that table. In all, the sample holds 30,000 to 35,000 clones, and approximately 82% of those were seen once. The ten largest clones add up to about 6.6% of the sample.

The healthy controls were over 30 blood donors, and the buffy coats of these donors were supplied by the Finnish Red Cross blood service. All TCR-sequenced material derived from peripheral blood: patient blood samples and healthy donor buffy coats. Peripheral blood mononuclear cells were isolated by Ficoll-Hypaque gradient centrifugation. For the healthy controls, CD4+ cells were obtained from buffy coats by magnetic purification. The Gentra Puregene Cell and Tissue kit was used for genomic DNA extraction, and quantification was performed on a Qubit 2.0 fluorometer. Comment on this clone: No cognate antigen has been identified for it. No base-level quality is on record; no much larger clone is a single base apart.

The TCR comes from a human donor in good health. The rearrangement combines TRBV18 with TRBJ2-7, with 14 bases aligning to TRBD2. Sequences were obtained from CD4+ T cells from blood buffy coats. In nucleotide form, the sequence is TGTGCCAGCTCACCGGGACTAGCGGGAGATGGTCGCTACGAGCAGTACTTC. Translated, it reads CASSPGLAGDGRYEQYF.